This T cell receptor (beta chain) was identified in a study of immune evolution from preneoplasia to lung adenocarcinoma. Overall study findings and caveats: Normal lung had the highest top T cell clone frequencies. Normal lung had highest clonality; later lesions appeared denser, more diverse.

Comments on this clone: Its specificity is not known.

Each case's diagnosis was confirmed by two pathologists on H&E. The CDR3 is 15 amino acids. The germline V and J ends were trimmed by 2 bases and 2 bases, with 13 bases remaining between them. Germline V lookup: CDR1 KGHSH, CDR2 LQKENI. Assay: immunoSEQ multiplex PCR; the TCRdb copy retains only in-frame clones and omits some. The table includes 3,500 to 4,500 clones, around three quarters detected once. Source material: FFPE adjacent normal lung tissue. The sequence was obtained from a person aged 55 to 79 with lung adenocarcinoma. The chain recombines TRBV18 with TRBJ2-7, with D perhaps matching TRBD2 (5 bases). The CDR3 DNA reads TGTGCCAGCTCACCATCTAGCCCCTTAACCTACGAGCAGTACTTC. This gives the protein CASSPSSPLTYEQYF. The full variable domain, with the rest looked up from reference TRBV18 and TRBJ2-7, is NAGVMQNPRHLVRRRGQEARLRCSPMKGHSHVYWYRQLPEEGLKFMVYLQKENIIDESGMPKERFSAEFPKEGPSILRIQQVVRGDSAAYFCASSPSSPLTYEQYFGPGTRLTVT.